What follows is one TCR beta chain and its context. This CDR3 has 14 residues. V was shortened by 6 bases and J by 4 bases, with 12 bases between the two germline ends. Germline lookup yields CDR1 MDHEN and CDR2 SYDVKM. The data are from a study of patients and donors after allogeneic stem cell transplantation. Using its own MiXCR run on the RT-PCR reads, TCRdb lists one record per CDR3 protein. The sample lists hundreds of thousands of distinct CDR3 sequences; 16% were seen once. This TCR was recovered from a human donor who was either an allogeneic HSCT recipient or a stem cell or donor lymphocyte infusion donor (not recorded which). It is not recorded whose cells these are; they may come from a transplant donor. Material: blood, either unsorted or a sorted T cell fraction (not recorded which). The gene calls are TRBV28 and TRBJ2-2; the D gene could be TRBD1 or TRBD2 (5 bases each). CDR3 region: CASRPPGRTGELFF. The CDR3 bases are TGTGCCAGCAGACCCCCGGGACGCACCGGGGAGCTGTTTTTT. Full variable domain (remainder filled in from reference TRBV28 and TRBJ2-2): DVKVTQSSRYLVKRTGEKVFLECVQDMDHENMFWYRQDPGLGLRLIYFSYDVKMKEKGDIPEGYSVSREKKERFSLILESASTNQTSMYLCASRPPGRTGELFFGEGSRLTVL.